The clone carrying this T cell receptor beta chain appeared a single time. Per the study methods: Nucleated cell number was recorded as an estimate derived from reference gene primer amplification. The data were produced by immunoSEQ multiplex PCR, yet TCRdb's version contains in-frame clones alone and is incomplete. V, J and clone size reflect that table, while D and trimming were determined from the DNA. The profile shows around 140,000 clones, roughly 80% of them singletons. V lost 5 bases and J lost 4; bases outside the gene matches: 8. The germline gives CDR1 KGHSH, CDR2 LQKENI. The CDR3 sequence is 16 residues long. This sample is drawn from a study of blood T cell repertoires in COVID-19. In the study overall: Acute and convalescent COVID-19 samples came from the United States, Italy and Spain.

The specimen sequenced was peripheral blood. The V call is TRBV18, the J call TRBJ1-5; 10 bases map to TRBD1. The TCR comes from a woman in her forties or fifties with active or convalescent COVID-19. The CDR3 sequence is CASSSQPGQGNQPQHF. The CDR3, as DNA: TGTGCCAGCTCAAGCCAACCGGGACAGGGGAATCAGCCCCAGCATTTT.